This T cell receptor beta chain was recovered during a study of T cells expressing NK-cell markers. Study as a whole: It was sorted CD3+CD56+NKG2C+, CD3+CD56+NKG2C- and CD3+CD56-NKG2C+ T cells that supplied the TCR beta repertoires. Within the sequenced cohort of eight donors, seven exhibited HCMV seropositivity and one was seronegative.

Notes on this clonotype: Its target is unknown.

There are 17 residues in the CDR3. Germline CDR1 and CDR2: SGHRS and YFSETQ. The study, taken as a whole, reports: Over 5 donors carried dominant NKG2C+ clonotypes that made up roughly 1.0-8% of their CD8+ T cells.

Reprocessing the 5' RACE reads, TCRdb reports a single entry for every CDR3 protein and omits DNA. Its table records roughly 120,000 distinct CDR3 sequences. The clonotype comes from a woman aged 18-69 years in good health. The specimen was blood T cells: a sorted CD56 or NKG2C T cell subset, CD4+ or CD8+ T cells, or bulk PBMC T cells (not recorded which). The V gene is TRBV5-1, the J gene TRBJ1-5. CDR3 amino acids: CASSIDGAMGLNQPQHF.